The next 25 T cell receptor beta chains were all read from a single sample in a study of post-analysis software for immune sequencing data. Study-wide results and limits: Among a handful of TRBV segments more frequent in patients than controls were TRBV5-6, TRBV5-1 and TRBV20-1.

Unique molecular identifiers featured in each of the TCR beta cDNA libraries. TCRdb redid the calling of the PCR reads with MiXCR, one entry per CDR3 protein. The repertoire consists of 700,000 to 900,000 distinct CDR3 sequences, with just over 45% occurring once and the leading ten covering just under 5%. These TCRs are of unknown antigen specificity. The specimen was blood. The receptors were sampled from a girl aged 10 to 17 with multiple sclerosis.

The chain uses TRBV29-1 and TRBJ2-7; 9 bases align to TRBD2. Trimming at V came to 3 bases and at J to 6 bases, leaving 12 bases not matched to a gene. Germline V gives CDR1 SQVTM, CDR2 ANQGSEA. The CDR3 totals 15 residues. In nucleotides, the CDR3 is TGCAGCGTTGAGCGGCGGGAGGGCCTGTCTTCCGAGCAGTACTTC. It codes for CSVERREGLSSEQYF.

This clonotype was detected only once. This chain connects TRBV7-2 to TRBJ2-1, with 9 bases identical to TRBD1. With V trimmed by 5 bases and J by 5 bases, 13 bases remained unmatched. Germline CDR1 SGHTA, CDR2 FQGNSA. The CDR3 sequence is 17 residues long. This chain's CDR3 is CASSRIAAGTGNNEQFF. The CDR3 DNA reads TGTGCCAGCAGCCGGATCGCCGCCGGGACAGGGAACAATGAGCAGTTCTTC. The full variable domain, its missing parts supplied by reference TRBV7-2 and TRBJ2-1, is GAGVSQSPSNKVTEKGKDVELRCDPISGHTALYWYRQSLGQGLEFLIYFQGNSAPDKSGLPSDRFSAERTGGSVSTLTIQRTQQEDSAVYLCASSRIAAGTGNNEQFFGPGTRLTVL.

Here the CDR3 DNA reads TGTGCCACCAGCACCCGCGGGGGAGAGGAGACCCAGTACTTC. Translating gives CATSTRGGEETQYF. The V call is TRBV15, the J call TRBJ2-5, with 7 bases matching TRBD2. Germline-derived CDR1 and CDR2 are LNHNV and YYDKDF (reference sequence). The CDR3 spans 14 residues. Losses at the gene ends were 4 bases for V and 5 bases for J; bases not matched to a gene: 7. The entire variable domain, with the rest obtained from reference TRBV15 and TRBJ2-5, is as follows: DAMVIQNPRYQVTQFGKPVTLSCSQTLNHNVMYWYQQKSSQAPKLLFHYYDKDFNNEADTPDNFQSRRPNTSFCFLDIRSPGLGDTAMYLCATSTRGGEETQYFGPGTRLLVL.

This clonotype was seen a few times. For the CDR3, the DNA is TGTGCCATCACTTCGGGGGCAACAGATACGCAGTATTTT. Residues: CAITSGATDTQYF. V is TRBV10-3 and J is TRBJ2-3; either TRBD1 or TRBD2 may fit D (6 bases each). This CDR3 is 13 amino acids long. Trimming removed 7 bases at V and 3 bases at J, with 11 bases between. CDR1 and CDR2 (germline): ENHRY, SYGVKD.

A few counts support this clonotype. This sequence joins TRBV6-5 and TRBJ1-1; 7 bases match TRBD1. The CDR3 has 17 residues. CDR1 is MNHEY, CDR2 SVGAGI, per germline. V gave up 2 bases and J gave up 3 bases; unmatched junction bases: 12. CDR3 amino acids: CASSYRPSTGYDTEAFF. The CDR3 DNA sequence: TGTGCCAGCAGTTACAGACCCTCGACAGGGTATGACACTGAAGCTTTCTTT.

This clonotype was seen a few times. The chain combines TRBV20-1 with TRBJ2-5, with D possibly TRBD2 on 5 matching bases. CDR3 length: 13 amino acids. Trimming cost V 5 bases and J 5 bases, with 15 bases left between them. CDR1 and CDR2 (germline): DFQATT, SNEGSKA (reference sequence). CDR3 region: CSAFRPSGETQYF. CDR3 in DNA: TGCAGTGCTTTCCGGCCGTCGGGGGAGACCCAGTACTTC.

There are a few counts of this clonotype. The CDR3 nucleotides read TGTGCCAGCAGCCCCCCCGGTGTCGGGCGGTCCTACGAGCAGTACTTC. Its protein is CASSPPGVGRSYEQYF. The gene calls are TRBV3-1 and TRBJ2-7; no reliable D call. This CDR3 is built from 16 residues. V shed 4 bases and J shed 1 base, with 17 bases lying between them. CDR1 LGHDT and CDR2 YNNKEL come from the germline V gene (reference sequence).

This clonotype turned up a few times. Germline is not matched at one junction end, which may reflect a read error. This chain links TRBV6-2 or TRBV6-3 with TRBJ1-5, with a tentative D call TRBD1 (5 bases). Germline lookup yields CDR1 MNHEY and CDR2 SVGEGT. The CDR3 is made up of 15 amino acids. CDR3 DNA: TGTGTCAGCAGTCTCCTGGGGGATATCGATCAGCCCCAGCATTTT. Amino acids: CVSSLLGDIDQPQHF.

This chain uses TRBV15 with TRBJ2-1; maybe TRBD2 (6 bases). CDR1 and CDR2 from the germline V gene are LNHNV and YYDKDF (reference sequence). Trimming took 3 bases from V and 7 from J, leaving 19 bases between them. This CDR3 contains 16 residues. The CDR3 sequence: CATSSRGSGHVNEQFF. The DNA for the CDR3 is TGTGCCACCAGCAGTCGGGGGAGCGGTCACGTTAATGAGCAGTTCTTC.

This rearrangement joins TRBV7-9 to TRBJ2-7; TRBD1 is a possible D gene (6 bases). TRBJ2-5 explains the end of the DNA better; the J call may be wrong. The germline V gene encodes CDR1 SEHNR and CDR2 FQNEAQ (reference sequence). This CDR3 has 14 amino acids. CDR3 region: CASSFQGSGETQYF. DNA for the CDR3: TGTGCCAGCAGTTTCCAGGGGAGCGGCGAGACCCAGTACTTC.

The DNA for the CDR3 is TGTGCCAGCAGTTACCTGGAAGGACAGGGGGACACTGAAGCTTTCTTT. It yields the protein CASSYLEGQGDTEAFF. V is TRBV6-5 and J is TRBJ1-1; 10 nucleotides align to TRBD1. Germline V gene lookup returns CDR1 MNHEY and CDR2 SVGAGI. With 2 bases clipped from V and 3 bases from J, the junction kept 6 bases outside the gene matches. The CDR3 totals 16 residues.

The rearrangement links TRBV20-1 to TRBJ2-5, with D tentatively TRBD2 (6 bases). V lost 4 bases, J lost 2 bases, and 17 bases lay in between. The CDR3 loop spans 15 amino acids. Germline assignment: CDR1 DFQATT and CDR2 SNEGSKA (reference sequence). The CDR3 coding sequence is TGCAGTGCTAAAAGACTAGTCACTCAACAAGAGACCCAGTACTTC. This codes for CSAKRLVTQQETQYF.

The chain couples TRBV6-2 or TRBV6-3 to TRBJ2-7; D unresolved. The germline V gene has CDR1 MNHEY and CDR2 SVGEGT. CDR3 length: 13 residues. Between the trimmed V and J ends, which lost 2 bases and 3 bases, there was a span of 8 bases. The CDR3 DNA reads TGTGCCAGCAGTTACCCCCCAAACTACGAGCAGTACTTC. Translating gives CASSYPPNYEQYF.

V gene TRBV7-9 combines with J gene TRBJ1-1; 9 bases are a match to TRBD1. V lost 4 bases, J lost 0 bases, and 3 bases stayed unmatched. CDR3 length: 15 amino acids. Looked up from germline, CDR1 is SEHNR and CDR2 is FQNEAQ (reference sequence). The CDR3 loop is CASSSGDRVNTEAFF. Here the CDR3 DNA reads TGTGCCAGCAGCTCAGGGGACAGGGTGAACACTGAAGCTTTCTTT.

This clonotype was counted a few times. The rearrangement uses TRBV10-1 and TRBJ2-5, with 15 bases aligning to TRBD2. Germline V CDR1 and CDR2: WNHNN, SYGVQD (reference sequence). The V gene end was trimmed by 6 bases and the J gene end by 0 bases; junction bases not matched to a gene: 5. This CDR3 is 17 amino acids long. CDR3 amino acids: CASSLGTSGRHQETQYF. The CDR3 nucleotides read TGCGCCAGCAGCCTCGGGACTAGCGGGAGGCACCAAGAGACCCAGTACTTC.

This clonotype was seen more than once but under ten times. The chain joins TRBV7-2 to TRBJ2-1; D is unclear. The germline V gene has CDR1 SGHTA and CDR2 FQGNSA. The ends were cut back, 5 bases at V and 9 bases at J, with 8 bases in the middle. The CDR3 totals 11 residues. The CDR3 loop reads CASSVIGEQFF. Here the CDR3 DNA reads TGTGCCAGCAGCGTGATTGGTGAGCAGTTCTTC.

This clonotype was observed a few times. The rearrangement links TRBV5-1 to TRBJ2-5, with 7 bases fitting TRBD2. Matching the DNA end better, TRBJ2-7 makes the J call doubtful. Germline-derived CDR1 and CDR2 are SGHRS and YFSETQ. This CDR3 has 14 amino acids. CDR3 region: CASSFRLAKHEQYF. The CDR3 DNA follows: TGCGCCAGCAGCTTTAGACTAGCTAAGCACGAGCAGTACTTC.

The chain's CDR3 is CSVIAGGPGETQYF. CDR3 nucleotides: TGCAGCGTGATAGCGGGAGGGCCGGGAGAGACCCAGTACTTC. The genes are TRBV29-1 and TRBJ2-5; TRBD2 matches 11 bases. The CDR3 extends over 14 amino acids. Germline V lookup: CDR1 SQVTM, CDR2 ANQGSEA. V shed 6 bases, J shed 4 bases, and the junction held 7 bases outside the gene matches. Complete variable domain (other parts from reference TRBV29-1 and TRBJ2-5): SAVISQKPSRDICQRGTSLTIQCQVDSQVTMMFWYRQQPGQSLTLIATANQGSEATYESGFVIDKFPISRPNLTFSTLTVSNMSPEDSSIYLCSVIAGGPGETQYFGPGTRLLVL.

This sequence joins TRBV20-1 and TRBJ2-4, with 11 bases matching TRBD2. Gene TRBJ2-5 matches the end of the DNA better, so the J call may be wrong. The CDR3 loop spans 16 amino acids. Germline V gene data show CDR1 as DFQATT and CDR2 as SNEGSKA (reference sequence). The chain's CDR3 is CSASTSGRLGVGTQYF. The CDR3 DNA follows: TGCAGTGCTAGTACTAGCGGGAGATTGGGCGTCGGGACCCAGTACTTC.

The V and J genes are TRBV12-3 or TRBV12-4 and TRBJ2-1, with 7 bases lining up with TRBD2. The junction had 11 bases not matched to a gene; V was cut back by 6 bases and J by 3 bases. The CDR3 runs to 16 residues. In DNA form, the CDR3 reads TGTGCCAGCAGCCCTCCCGGGCTAGCGGACTACAATGAGCAGTTCTTC. Translation: CASSPPGLADYNEQFF.

This chain links TRBV28 with TRBJ1-2; D is unresolved. CDR3 size: 13 residues. Deletions cut 1 base from V and 4 bases from J, with 7 bases between. The V gene's germline CDR1 is MDHEN and CDR2 SYDVKM. The CDR3 spells CASSLSGFYGYTF. The CDR3 coding sequence is TGTGCCAGCAGTTTATCGGGGTTCTATGGCTACACCTTC.

The rearrangement uses TRBV6-1 and TRBJ2-1; D is unclear. Germline-derived CDR1 and CDR2 are MNHNS and SASEGT. The V and J ends lost 3 bases and 12 bases respectively, with 6 bases between them. This CDR3 has 10 amino acids. The CDR3 bases are TGTGCCAGCAGTGAGTTTTGGCAGTTCTTC. Translating it yields CASSEFWQFF.

V and J are TRBV29-1 and TRBJ2-5, with TRBD1 matching 7 bases. This CDR3 spans 13 amino acids. The junction had 8 bases not matched to a gene; V was cut back by 7 bases and J by 3 bases. Germline CDR1 reads SQVTM; CDR2 reads ANQGSEA. The DNA of the CDR3 is TGCAGCGCTGGGACAGTCGTAGAAGAGACCCAGTACTTC. Its translation is CSAGTVVEETQYF.

With regard to this clonotype: At one end, the junction sequence differs from germline, possibly due to a read error. V is TRBV28 and J is TRBJ2-7; the D gene is possibly TRBD2 (6 bases). Germline V gene lookup returns CDR1 MDHEN and CDR2 SYDVKM. CDR3 length equals 18 residues. The chain's CDR3 is CASSPRTNVLQSSYEQYF. CDR3 nucleotide sequence: TGCGCCAGCAGCCCCAGGACTAACGTCCTTCAAAGCTCCTACGAGCAGTACTTC. Variable domain in full (rest from reference TRBV28 and TRBJ2-7): DVKVTQSSRYLVKRTGEKVFLECVQDMDHENMFWYRQDPGLGLRLIYFSYDVKMKEKGDIPEGYSVSREKKERFSLILESASTNQTSMYLCASSPRTNVLQSSYEQYFGPGTRLTVT.

Only a few counts were recorded for this clonotype. The chain employs TRBV29-1 and TRBJ2-3, with 11 bases aligning to TRBD2. Germline V gene sequence: CDR1 SQVTM, CDR2 ANQGSEA. The CDR3 runs to 15 residues. Trimming at V came to 5 bases and at J to 7 bases, leaving 11 bases not matched to a gene. CDR3 region: CSVSGTSGTYNTQYF. The CDR3 bases are TGCAGCGTTTCTGGGACTAGCGGTACCTATAATACGCAGTATTTT.